This TCR beta chain was observed in a study of Ad26.COV2.S vaccination and SARS-CoV-2 variants. With regard to this clone: The antigen is not known.

The table came from immunoSEQ multiplex PCR; TCRdb's copy has only in-frame clones and leaves some out. In the table there are roughly 380,000 clones, around 86% of which are singletons. Treatment noted: around 19 received Ad26.COV2.S at low or high dose, single or two shots; about five received placebo; per-sample allocation not given. Samples were taken on day 63 after the first vaccine or placebo injection. This vaccine is an Ad26 vector that expresses the Wuhan-strain SARS-CoV-2 spike. Study outcomes and limitations: Measurements of TCR breadth and depth may have given underestimates of the total T cell responses.

Sequencing used peripheral blood, obtained in a trial of Ad26.COV2.S vaccine versus placebo. The sequence derives from a person aged 18-65 years who received the Ad26.COV2.S COVID-19 vaccine or a placebo.

This CDR3 is CASSQERGAQPQHF. The CDR3 region has the DNA TGCGCCAGCAGCCAAGAAAGGGGGGCTCAGCCCCAGCATTTT. The chain has TRBV4-1 and TRBJ1-5; perhaps TRBD1 as D (6 bases). V was shortened by 0 bases and J by 6 bases, with 9 bases between the two germline ends. Germline V gene lookup returns CDR1 MGHRA and CDR2 YSYEKL. CDR3 length: 14 residues.